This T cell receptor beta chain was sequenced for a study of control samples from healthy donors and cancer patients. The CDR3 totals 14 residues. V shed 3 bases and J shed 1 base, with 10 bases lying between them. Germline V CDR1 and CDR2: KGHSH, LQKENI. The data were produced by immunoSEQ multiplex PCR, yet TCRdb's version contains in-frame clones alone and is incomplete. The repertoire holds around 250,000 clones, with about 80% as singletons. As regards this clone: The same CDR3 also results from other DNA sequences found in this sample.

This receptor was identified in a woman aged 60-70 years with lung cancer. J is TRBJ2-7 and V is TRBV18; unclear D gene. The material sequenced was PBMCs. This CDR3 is CASSPNGVSYEQYF. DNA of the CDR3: TGTGCCAGCTCACCCAATGGGGTTTCCTACGAGCAGTACTTC.